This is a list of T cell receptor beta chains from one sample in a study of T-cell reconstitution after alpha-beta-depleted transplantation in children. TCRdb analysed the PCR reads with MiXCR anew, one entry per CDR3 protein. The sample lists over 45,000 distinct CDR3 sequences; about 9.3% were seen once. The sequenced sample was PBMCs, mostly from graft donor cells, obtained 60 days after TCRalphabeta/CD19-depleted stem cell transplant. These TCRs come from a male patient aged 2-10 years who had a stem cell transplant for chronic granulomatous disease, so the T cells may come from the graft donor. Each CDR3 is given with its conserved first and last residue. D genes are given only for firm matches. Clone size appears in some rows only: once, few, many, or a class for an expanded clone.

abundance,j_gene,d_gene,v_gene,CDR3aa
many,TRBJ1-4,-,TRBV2,CASSEETGPPNEKLFF
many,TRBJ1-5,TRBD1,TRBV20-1,CSARRTGGPNQPQHF
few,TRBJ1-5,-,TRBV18,CASSRGTDNQPQHF
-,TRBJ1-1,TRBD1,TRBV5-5,CASSWTGFTEALF
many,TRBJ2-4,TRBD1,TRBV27,CASSFQTGVKNIQYF
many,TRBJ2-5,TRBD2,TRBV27,CASTELGLADQETQYF
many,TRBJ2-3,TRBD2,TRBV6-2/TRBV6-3,CASSTTSGRASDTQYF
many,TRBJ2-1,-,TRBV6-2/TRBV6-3,CASSPRLGHYNEQFF
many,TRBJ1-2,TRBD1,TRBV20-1,CSARRQGIFNYGYTF
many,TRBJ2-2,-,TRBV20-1,CSARKTGNPGPGELFF
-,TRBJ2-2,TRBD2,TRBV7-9,CASSARLAGVGTGELFF
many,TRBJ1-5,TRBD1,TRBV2,CASSGGTGLNQPQHF
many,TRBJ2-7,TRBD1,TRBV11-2,CASSPGGLREQYF
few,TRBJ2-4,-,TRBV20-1,CSAGILAKNIQYF
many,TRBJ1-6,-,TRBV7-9,CASSQIQGSPLHF
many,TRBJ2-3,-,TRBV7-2,CASSLVVLTPSTDTQYF
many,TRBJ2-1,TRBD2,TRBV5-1,CASSWREGFEQFF
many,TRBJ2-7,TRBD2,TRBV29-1,CSGLAGDYEQYF
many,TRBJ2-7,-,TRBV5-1,CASSLVSQNSYEQYF
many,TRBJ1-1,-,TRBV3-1,CASSLTQVLSGEAFF
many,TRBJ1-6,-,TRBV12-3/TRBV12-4,CASSSSSYNSPLHF
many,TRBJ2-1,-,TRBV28,CASNPLGQQTYNEQFF
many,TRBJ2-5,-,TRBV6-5,CASSYSQYQETQYF
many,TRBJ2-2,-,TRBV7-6,CASSFVLTGELFF
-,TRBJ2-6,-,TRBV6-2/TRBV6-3,CASSYDGAGANVLTF
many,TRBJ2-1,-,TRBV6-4,CASSINLVGEQFF
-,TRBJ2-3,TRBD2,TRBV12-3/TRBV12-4,CASSGSSGGPQDTQYF
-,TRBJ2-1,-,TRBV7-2,CASSRLDNEQFF
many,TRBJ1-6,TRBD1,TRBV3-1,CASSKGQANSPLHF
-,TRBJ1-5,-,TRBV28,CASSFPGGSNQPQHF
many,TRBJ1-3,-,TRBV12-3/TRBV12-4,CASSYLQVDSGNTIYF
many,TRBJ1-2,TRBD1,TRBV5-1,CASRNGTVVGYTF
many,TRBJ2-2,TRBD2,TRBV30,CAWSGLAALTGELFF
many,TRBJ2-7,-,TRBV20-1,CSAGSGLIYEQYF
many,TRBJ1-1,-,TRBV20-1,CSARGDVGFF